This is a list of T cell receptor beta chains from one sample in a study of T cell responses to AZD1222 COVID-19 vaccine. Here immunoSEQ multiplex PCR was the method, and the copy in TCRdb shows in-frame clones only, minus some. The sample includes about 180,000 clones, about nine tenths of them seen just once. The sequenced sample was peripheral blood, obtained 28 days after the second AZD1222 dose. These receptors were collected from an adult who received the AZD1222 COVID-19 vaccine. CDR3s include the opening cysteine and the closing phenylalanine or tryptophan. The D gene is left open where the match is weak. Not every row has a clone size; where given, it reads once, few, many or a size class.

TRBJ1-5,-,-,TRBV7-9,TGTGCCAGCAGCGCGACTTCAGGGAGCAGCAATCAGCCCCAGCATTTT,CASSATSGSSNQPQHF
TRBJ2-7,-,-,TRBV5-5,TGTGCCAGCAGCTTGTTCAGGACATTATTAAACCCCTACGAGCAGTACTTC,CASSLFRTLLNPYEQYF
TRBJ1-4,TRBD1,-,TRBV9,TGTGCCAGCAGCCCGCCGGGACAGTGGTTGGAAAAACTGTTTTTT,CASSPPGQWLEKLFF
TRBJ1-2,TRBD1,-,TRBV11-2,TGTGCCAGCAGCCCAGGGACAGGGGGACCTAACTATGGCTACACCTTC,CASSPGTGGPNYGYTF
TRBJ2-7,TRBD1,once,TRBV15,TGTGCCACCAGCAGAGACCGGGACAGCTACTACGAGCAGTACTTC,CATSRDRDSYYEQYF
TRBJ1-1,-,-,TRBV11-2,TGTGCCAGCAGCTTAGTTCGGGGGTATGAAGCTTTCTTT,CASSLVRGYEAFF
TRBJ1-2,-,-,TRBV10-3,TGTGCCATCAGCGGAGGGGTTGCAACCCATGGCTACACCTTC,CAISGGVATHGYTF
TRBJ2-7,-,-,TRBV7-9,TGTGCCAGCACCATAGACAGTTTCTCCTACGAGCAGTACTTC,CASTIDSFSYEQYF
TRBJ2-3,TRBD1,-,TRBV7-3,TGTGCCAGCAGCTTAATGGCAGGGGGCGCAGATACGCAGTATTTT,CASSLMAGGADTQYF
TRBJ1-5,TRBD1,-,TRBV4-1,TGCGCCAGCAGCCGAGCGACAGGGGATAGCAATCAGCCCCAGCATTTT,CASSRATGDSNQPQHF
TRBJ1-1,TRBD1,-,TRBV10-1,TGCGCCAGCAGCCCTGGGACAGGGGAAACTGAAGCTTTCTTT,CASSPGTGETEAFF
TRBJ1-5,TRBD1,-,TRBV27,TGTGCCAGCAGTTCTCGACAGGGAGATCAGCCCCAGCATTTT,CASSSRQGDQPQHF
TRBJ2-7,-,-,TRBV7-8,TGTGCCAGCAGCTTAGCCCGGGGGCCGGGGAACGAGCAGTACTTC,CASSLARGPGNEQYF
TRBJ2-3,-,-,TRBV5-4,TGTGCCAGCAGCTTGAAGGGGGTGTTCGCAGATACGCAGTATTTT,CASSLKGVFADTQYF
TRBJ2-1,TRBD1,-,TRBV5-1,TGCGCCAGCAGATGGGGACAGGGGGCGATCAATGAGCAGTTCTTC,CASRWGQGAINEQFF
TRBJ2-5,TRBD2,once,TRBV11-2,TGTGCCAGCAGCTTAGAGGCGGGGGGGCCTCGCCAGACCCAGTACTTC,CASSLEAGGPRQTQYF
TRBJ1-5,-,-,TRBV7-9,TGTGCCAGCAGCTTAGCGGGGGCGTCGGGGGATCAGCCCCAGCATTTT,CASSLAGASGDQPQHF
TRBJ1-2,TRBD1,-,TRBV3-1/TRBV3-2,TGTGCCAGCAGCCAAGGGACAGGGCTCGGTGGAGGCTACACCTTC,CASSQGTGLGGGYTF
TRBJ1-5,-,-,TRBV5-5,TGTGCCAGCAGCTTGGAGGGCGGTCGGGGACCCCAGCATTTT,CASSLEGGRGPQHF
TRBJ2-1,-,-,TRBV12-3/TRBV12-4,TGTGCCGGATACGGGTACAATGAGCAGTTCTTC,CAGYGYNEQFF
TRBJ1-2,-,-,TRBV24-1,TGTGCCACCAGTGATGGCGGCTACACCTTC,CATSDGGYTF
TRBJ1-3,-,-,TRBV4-3,TGCGCCAGCAGCCAAGATTGGTCGGTTTCTGGAAACACCATATATTTT,CASSQDWSVSGNTIYF
TRBJ2-2,-,-,TRBV5-1,TGCGCCAGCAGCTTGGCGGGACAAGGGGGAGACACCGGGGAGCTGTTTTTT,CASSLAGQGGDTGELFF
TRBJ2-5,-,-,TRBV3-1/TRBV3-2,TGTGCCAGCAGCCGAGGAGGGGACTCCTCTTTGAAGACCCAGTACTTC,CASSRGGDSSLKTQYF
TRBJ1-2,-,-,TRBV12-3/TRBV12-4,TGTGCCAGCAGACAACGGGGGCGGGATGGCTACACCTTC,CASRQRGRDGYTF
TRBJ2-7,-,-,TRBV27,TGTGCCAGCAGTCCAGGACATCCCTACGAGCAGTACTTC,CASSPGHPYEQYF
TRBJ2-1,-,-,TRBV10-3,TGTGCCATCAGCTTTACCAATGAGCAGTTCTTC,CAISFTNEQFF
TRBJ1-2,-,once,TRBV10-3,TGTGCCATCAGTGCCCCCCAAGGGAGGGGCTATGGCTACACCTTC,CAISAPQGRGYGYTF
TRBJ1-2,-,-,TRBV5-3,TGTGCCAGAAGCCAGGACACTCCTAACTATGGCTACACCTTC,CARSQDTPNYGYTF
TRBJ1-2,TRBD1,-,TRBV14,TGTGCCAGCAGCCAAGATTTACAGGGGGTCGGCTACACCTTC,CASSQDLQGVGYTF
TRBJ1-5,TRBD1,-,TRBV19,TGTGCCAGTAGTATATATTCGACAGGGGGCAGGCCCCAGCATTTT,CASSIYSTGGRPQHF
TRBJ2-2,TRBD2,-,TRBV5-4,TGTGCCAGCAGCTTGGGACTAGCGGGGGCCGGGGAGCTGTTTTTT,CASSLGLAGAGELFF
TRBJ1-5,-,-,TRBV15,TGTGCCACCAGCTTCTACAGAGATCAGCCCCAGCATTTT,CATSFYRDQPQHF
TRBJ1-2,TRBD1,-,TRBV7-2,TGTGCCAGCTTGGGGGGACAGGGGAACTATGGCTACACCTTC,CASLGGQGNYGYTF
TRBJ1-1,-,-,TRBV10-3,TGTGCCATCAGTGAAACCGCTTCCACTGAAGCTTTCTTT,CAISETASTEAFF
TRBJ1-1,-,-,TRBV29-1,TGCAGCGGGGCAGAGTACACTGAAGCTTTCTTT,CSGAEYTEAFF
TRBJ1-5,-,once,TRBV19,TGTGCCAGTAGTGGGACGGGAGGGAGTCAGCCCCAGCATTTT,CASSGTGGSQPQHF
TRBJ2-2,-,-,TRBV6-5,TGTGCCAGCAGTTACTCGGGGGGGCCCACCGGGGAGCTGTTTTTT,CASSYSGGPTGELFF
TRBJ2-2,-,once,TRBV18,TGTGCCAGCTCACCCCAAGACACCGGGGAGCTGTTTTTT,CASSPQDTGELFF
TRBJ1-1,-,once,TRBV19,TGTGCCAGTCTACACCTGGCAGGGGCCGCTGAAGCTTTCTTT,CASLHLAGAAEAFF
TRBJ2-1,TRBD2,-,TRBV9,TGTGCCAGCAGCGCCTCTAGCGGGACGGCTGTTGAGCAGTTCTTC,CASSASSGTAVEQFF
TRBJ2-7,TRBD2,once,TRBV13,TGTGCCAGCAGCTTGTATAGCGGGGGGCCACGAACCAACTCCTACGAGCAGTACTTC,CASSLYSGGPRTNSYEQYF
TRBJ1-6,-,-,TRBV27,TGTGCCAGCAGTTTATCGATGGGACTTGGTTCACCCCTCCACTTT,CASSLSMGLGSPLHF
TRBJ2-2,TRBD2,-,TRBV27,TGTGCCAGCAGTCCAACTCGACTAGCGGGGGGGCCAATCGGGGAGCTGTTTTTT,CASSPTRLAGGPIGELFF
TRBJ2-2,-,-,TRBV3-1/TRBV3-2,TGTGCCAGCAGCCCGAGACTAGTCATCAACACCGGGGAGCTGTTTTTT,CASSPRLVINTGELFF
TRBJ2-1,-,-,TRBV24-1,TGTGCCACCAGTGGCCTGGGTGCCTACAATGAGCAGTTCTTC,CATSGLGAYNEQFF
TRBJ1-4,-,-,TRBV2,TGTGCCAGCAGCCCTAATGAACCGGGAGAAAAACTGTTTTTT,CASSPNEPGEKLFF
TRBJ1-1,TRBD1,once,TRBV6-6,TGTGCCAGCAGTTACTCGAGGGACAGCAGGAACACTGAAGCTTTCTTT,CASSYSRDSRNTEAFF
TRBJ1-1,-,-,TRBV19,TGTGCCAGTAGTATAGTCTACCGATCCCGAGTAAACACTGAAGCTTTCTTT,CASSIVYRSRVNTEAFF
TRBJ1-1,TRBD1,once,TRBV28,TGTGCCGCCCAGGGGACAGGGAACACTGAAGCTTTCTTT,CAAQGTGNTEAFF
TRBJ2-7,-,-,TRBV2,TGTGCCAGCCGTAGCGGATCCTCCTACGAGCAGTACTTC,CASRSGSSYEQYF
TRBJ1-2,-,-,TRBV9,TGTGCCAGCAGCGTAGGTCAGGGACCCCCTAACTATGGCTACACCTTC,CASSVGQGPPNYGYTF